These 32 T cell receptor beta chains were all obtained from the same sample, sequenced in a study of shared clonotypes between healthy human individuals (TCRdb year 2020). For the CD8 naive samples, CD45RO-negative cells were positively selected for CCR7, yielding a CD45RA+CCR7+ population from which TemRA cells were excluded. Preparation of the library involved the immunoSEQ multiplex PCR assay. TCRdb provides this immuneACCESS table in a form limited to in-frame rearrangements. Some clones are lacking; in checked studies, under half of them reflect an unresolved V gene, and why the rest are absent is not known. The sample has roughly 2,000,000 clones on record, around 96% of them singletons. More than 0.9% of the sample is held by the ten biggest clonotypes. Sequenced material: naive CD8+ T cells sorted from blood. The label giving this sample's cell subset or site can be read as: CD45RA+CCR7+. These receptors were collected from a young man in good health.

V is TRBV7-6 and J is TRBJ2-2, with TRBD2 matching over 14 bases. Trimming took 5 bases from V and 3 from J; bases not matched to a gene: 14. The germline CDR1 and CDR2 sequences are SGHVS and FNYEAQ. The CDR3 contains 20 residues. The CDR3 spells CASSPGTSGGNNGDTGELFF. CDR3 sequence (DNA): TGTGCCAGCAGCCCTGGGACTAGCGGGGGCAACAACGGGGACACCGGGGAGCTGTTTTTT.

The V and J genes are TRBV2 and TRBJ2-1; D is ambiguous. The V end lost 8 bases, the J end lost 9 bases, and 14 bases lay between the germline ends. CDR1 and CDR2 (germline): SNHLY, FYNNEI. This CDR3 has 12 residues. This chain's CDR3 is CASSPSVGEQFF. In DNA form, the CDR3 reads TGTGCCAGCTCACCTTCCGTGGGTGAGCAGTTCTTC.

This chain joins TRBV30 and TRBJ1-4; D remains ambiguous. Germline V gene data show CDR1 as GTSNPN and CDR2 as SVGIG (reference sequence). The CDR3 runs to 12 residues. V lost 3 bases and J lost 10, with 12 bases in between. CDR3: CAWSVMETKLFF. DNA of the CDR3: TGTGCCTGGAGCGTTATGGAGACAAAACTGTTTTTT.

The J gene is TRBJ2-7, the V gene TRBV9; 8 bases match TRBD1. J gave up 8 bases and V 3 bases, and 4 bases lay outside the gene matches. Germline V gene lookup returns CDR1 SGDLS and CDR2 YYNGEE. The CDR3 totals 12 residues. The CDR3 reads CASSDGQGQQYF. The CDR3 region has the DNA TGTGCCAGCAGCGATGGACAGGGCCAGCAGTACTTC.

In DNA form, the CDR3 reads TGTGCCAGCAGCCCGATAGCTATTACCTACAATGAGCAGTTCTTC. Its translation is CASSPIAITYNEQFF. The chain employs TRBV7-9 and TRBJ2-1; D is uncertain. Germline V gene sequence: CDR1 SEHNR, CDR2 FQNEAQ (reference sequence). The CDR3 spans 15 residues. Trimming shortened V by 5 bases and J by 2 bases, and 13 bases separated the two germline ends.

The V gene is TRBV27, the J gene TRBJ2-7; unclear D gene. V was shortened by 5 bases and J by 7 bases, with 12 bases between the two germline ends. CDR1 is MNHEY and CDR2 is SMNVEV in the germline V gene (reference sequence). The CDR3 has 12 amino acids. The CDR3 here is CASSQDLGEQYF. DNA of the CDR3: TGTGCCAGCAGTCAAGACTTGGGGGAGCAGTACTTC.

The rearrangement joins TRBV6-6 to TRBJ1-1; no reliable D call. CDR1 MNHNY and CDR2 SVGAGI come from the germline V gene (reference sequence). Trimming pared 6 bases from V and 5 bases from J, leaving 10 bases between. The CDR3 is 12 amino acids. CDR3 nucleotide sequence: TGTGCCAGCAGACATGTTGGAACTGAAGCTTTCTTT. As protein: CASRHVGTEAFF.

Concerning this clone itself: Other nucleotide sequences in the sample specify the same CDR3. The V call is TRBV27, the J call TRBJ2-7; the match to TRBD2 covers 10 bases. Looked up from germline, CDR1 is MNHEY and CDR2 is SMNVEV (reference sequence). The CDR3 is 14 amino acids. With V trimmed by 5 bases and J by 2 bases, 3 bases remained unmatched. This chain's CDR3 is CASSLTSGPYEQYF. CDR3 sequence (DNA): TGTGCCAGCAGTCTGACTAGCGGGCCCTACGAGCAGTACTTC.

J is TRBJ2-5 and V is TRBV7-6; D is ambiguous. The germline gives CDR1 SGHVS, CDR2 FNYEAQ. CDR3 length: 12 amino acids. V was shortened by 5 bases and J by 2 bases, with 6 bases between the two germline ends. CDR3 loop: CASSPIQETQYF. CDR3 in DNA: TGTGCCAGCAGCCCAATTCAAGAGACCCAGTACTTC.

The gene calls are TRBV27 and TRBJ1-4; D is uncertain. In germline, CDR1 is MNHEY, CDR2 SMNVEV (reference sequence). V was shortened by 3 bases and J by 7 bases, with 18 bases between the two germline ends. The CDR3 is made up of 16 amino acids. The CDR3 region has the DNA TGTGCCAGCAGTTTTGGCACAAGTCTTGACGCTGAAAAACTGTTTTTT. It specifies CASSFGTSLDAEKLFF.

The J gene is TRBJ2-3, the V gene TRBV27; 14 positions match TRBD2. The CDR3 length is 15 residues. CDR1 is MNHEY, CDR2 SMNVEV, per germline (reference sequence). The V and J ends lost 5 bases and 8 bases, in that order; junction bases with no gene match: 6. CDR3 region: CASSPTSGGAGTQYF. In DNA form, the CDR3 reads TGTGCCAGCAGTCCGACTAGCGGGGGGGCGGGTACGCAGTATTTT.

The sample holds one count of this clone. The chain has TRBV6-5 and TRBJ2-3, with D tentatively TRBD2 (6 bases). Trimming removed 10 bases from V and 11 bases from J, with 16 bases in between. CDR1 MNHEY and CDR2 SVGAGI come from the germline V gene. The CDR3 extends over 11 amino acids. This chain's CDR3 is CATNTGLKQYF. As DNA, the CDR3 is TGTGCCACCAACACAGGACTAAAGCAGTATTTT.

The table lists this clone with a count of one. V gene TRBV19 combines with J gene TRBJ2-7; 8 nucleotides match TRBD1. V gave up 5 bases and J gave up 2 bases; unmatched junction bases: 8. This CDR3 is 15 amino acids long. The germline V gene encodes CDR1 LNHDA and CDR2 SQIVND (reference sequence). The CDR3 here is CASSARTGFTYEQYF. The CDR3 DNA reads TGTGCCAGTAGTGCCCGGACAGGGTTTACCTACGAGCAGTACTTC.

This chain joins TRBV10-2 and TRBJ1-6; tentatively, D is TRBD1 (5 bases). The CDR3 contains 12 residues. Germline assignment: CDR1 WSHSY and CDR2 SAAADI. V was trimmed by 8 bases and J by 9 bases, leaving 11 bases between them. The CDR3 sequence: CASQGLGSPLHF. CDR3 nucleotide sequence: TGCGCCAGCCAGGGATTGGGTTCACCCCTCCACTTT.

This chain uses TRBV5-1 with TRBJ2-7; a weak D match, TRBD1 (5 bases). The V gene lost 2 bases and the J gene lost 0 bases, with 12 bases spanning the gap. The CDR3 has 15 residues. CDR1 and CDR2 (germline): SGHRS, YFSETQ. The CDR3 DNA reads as TGCGCCAGCAGCTTTACGGACACCGGCTCCTACGAGCAGTACTTC. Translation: CASSFTDTGSYEQYF.

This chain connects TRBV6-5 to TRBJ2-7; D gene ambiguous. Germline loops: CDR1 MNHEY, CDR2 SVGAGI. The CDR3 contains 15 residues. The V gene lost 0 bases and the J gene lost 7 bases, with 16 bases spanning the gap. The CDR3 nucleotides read TGTGCCAGCAGTTACTCGACTTCGGGCGTCGGGGAGCAGTACTTC. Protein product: CASSYSTSGVGEQYF.

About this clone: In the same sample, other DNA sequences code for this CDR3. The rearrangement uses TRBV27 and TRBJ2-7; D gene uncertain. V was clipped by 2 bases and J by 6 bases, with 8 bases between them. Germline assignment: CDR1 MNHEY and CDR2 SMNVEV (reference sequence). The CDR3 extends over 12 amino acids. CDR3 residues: CASSLIGSEQYF. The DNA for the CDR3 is TGTGCCAGCAGTTTAATTGGTTCCGAGCAGTACTTC.

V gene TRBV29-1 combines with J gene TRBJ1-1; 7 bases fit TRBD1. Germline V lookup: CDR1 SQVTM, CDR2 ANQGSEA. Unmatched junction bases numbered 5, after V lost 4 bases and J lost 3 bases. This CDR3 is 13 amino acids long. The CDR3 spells CSVGTGLDTEAFF. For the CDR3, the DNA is TGCAGCGTTGGGACAGGATTGGACACTGAAGCTTTCTTT.

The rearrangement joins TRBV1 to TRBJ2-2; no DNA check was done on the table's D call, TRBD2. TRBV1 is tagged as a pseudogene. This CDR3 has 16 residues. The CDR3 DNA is TGCACCAGCAGCGGGAGCGGGAGGTGGAACACCGGGGAGCTGTTTTTT. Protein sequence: CTSSGSGRWNTGELFF.

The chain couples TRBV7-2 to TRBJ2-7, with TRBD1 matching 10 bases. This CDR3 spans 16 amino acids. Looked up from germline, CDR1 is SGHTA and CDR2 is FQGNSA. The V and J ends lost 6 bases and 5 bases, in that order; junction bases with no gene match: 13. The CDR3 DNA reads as TGTGCCAGCAGAACCCGGTTGGGACAGGGGACACACGAGCAGTACTTC. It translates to CASRTRLGQGTHEQYF. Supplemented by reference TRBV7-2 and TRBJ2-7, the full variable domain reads GAGVSQSPSNKVTEKGKDVELRCDPISGHTALYWYRQSLGQGLEFLIYFQGNSAPDKSGLPSDRFSAERTGGSVSTLTIQRTQQEDSAVYLCASRTRLGQGTHEQYFGPGTRLTVT.

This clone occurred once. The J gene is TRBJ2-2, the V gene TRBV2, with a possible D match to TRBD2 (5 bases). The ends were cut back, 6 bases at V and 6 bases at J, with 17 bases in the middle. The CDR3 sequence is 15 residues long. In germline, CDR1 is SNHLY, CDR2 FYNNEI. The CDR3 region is CASSLGRGIPGELFF. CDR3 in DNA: TGTGCCAGCAGCCTAGGTCGGGGAATCCCCGGGGAGCTGTTTTTT.

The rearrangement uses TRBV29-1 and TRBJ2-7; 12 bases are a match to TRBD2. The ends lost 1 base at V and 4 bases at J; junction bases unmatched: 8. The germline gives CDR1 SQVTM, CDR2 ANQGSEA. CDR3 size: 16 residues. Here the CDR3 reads CSVEGMTSGSIYEQYF. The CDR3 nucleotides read TGCAGCGTTGAAGGGATGACTAGCGGGAGTATTTACGAGCAGTACTTC.

The CDR3 is CASSYSIPENTGELFF. The CDR3 nucleotides are TGTGCCAGCAGTTACTCGATCCCCGAGAACACCGGGGAGCTGTTTTTT. This sequence joins TRBV6-5 and TRBJ2-2; no clear D. The CDR3 contains 16 residues. CDR1 MNHEY and CDR2 SVGAGI come from the germline V gene. The germline V and J ends were trimmed by 0 bases and 1 base, with 9 bases remaining between them.

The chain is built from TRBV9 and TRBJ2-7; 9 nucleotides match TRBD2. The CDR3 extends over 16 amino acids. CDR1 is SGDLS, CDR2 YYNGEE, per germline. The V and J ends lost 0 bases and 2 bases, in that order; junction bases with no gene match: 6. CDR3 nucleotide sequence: TGTGCCAGCAGCGTAGGTGGGCGGGAGGGTCCCTACGAGCAGTACTTC. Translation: CASSVGGREGPYEQYF.

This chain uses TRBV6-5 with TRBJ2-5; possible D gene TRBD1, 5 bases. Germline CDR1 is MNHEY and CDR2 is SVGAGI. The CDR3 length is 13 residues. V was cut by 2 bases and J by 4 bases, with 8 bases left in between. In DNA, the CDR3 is TGTGCCAGCAGTTACGCAGGGTCAGAGACCCAGTACTTC. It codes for CASSYAGSETQYF.

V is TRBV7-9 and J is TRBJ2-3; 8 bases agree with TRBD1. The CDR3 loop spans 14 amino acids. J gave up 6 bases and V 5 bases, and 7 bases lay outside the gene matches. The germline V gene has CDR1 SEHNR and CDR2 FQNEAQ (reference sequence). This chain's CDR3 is CASSQQGGLDTQYF. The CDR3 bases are TGTGCCAGCAGCCAACAGGGGGGATTGGATACGCAGTATTTT.

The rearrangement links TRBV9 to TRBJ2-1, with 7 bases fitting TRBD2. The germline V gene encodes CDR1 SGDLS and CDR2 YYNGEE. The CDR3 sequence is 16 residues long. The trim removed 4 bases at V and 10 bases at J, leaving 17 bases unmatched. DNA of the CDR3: TGTGCCAGCAGCCCAGACGGTTTGGCTAGCGGAGACGAGCAGTTCTTC. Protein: CASSPDGLASGDEQFF. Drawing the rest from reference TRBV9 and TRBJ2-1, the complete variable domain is DSGVTQTPKHLITATGQRVTLRCSPRSGDLSVYWYQQSLDQGLQFLIQYYNGEERAKGNILERFSAQQFPDLHSELNLSSLELGDSALYFCASSPDGLASGDEQFFGPGTRLTVL.

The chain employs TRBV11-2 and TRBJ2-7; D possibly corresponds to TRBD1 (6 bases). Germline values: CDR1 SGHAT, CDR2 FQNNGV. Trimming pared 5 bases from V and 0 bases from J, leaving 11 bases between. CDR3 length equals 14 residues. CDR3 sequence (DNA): TGTGCCAGCAGCCAACCAGGGGTCTCCTACGAGCAGTACTTC. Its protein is CASSQPGVSYEQYF. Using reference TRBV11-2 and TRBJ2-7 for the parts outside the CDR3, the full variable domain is EAGVAQSPRYKIIEKRQSVAFWCNPISGHATLYWYQQILGQGPKLLIQFQNNGVVDDSQLPKDRFSAERLKGVDSTLKIQPAKLEDSAVYLCASSQPGVSYEQYFGPGTRLTVT.

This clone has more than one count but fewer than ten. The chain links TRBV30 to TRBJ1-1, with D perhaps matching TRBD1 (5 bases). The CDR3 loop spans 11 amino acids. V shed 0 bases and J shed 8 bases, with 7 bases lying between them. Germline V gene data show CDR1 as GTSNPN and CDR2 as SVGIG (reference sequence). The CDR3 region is CAWSVKGEAFF. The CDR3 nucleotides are TGTGCCTGGAGTGTTAAGGGGGAAGCTTTCTTT.

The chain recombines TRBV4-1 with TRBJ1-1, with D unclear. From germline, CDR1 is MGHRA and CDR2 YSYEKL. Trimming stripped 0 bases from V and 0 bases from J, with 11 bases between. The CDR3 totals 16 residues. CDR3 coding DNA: TGCGCCAGCAGCCAAGATAGCGGGAGATTGAACACTGAAGCTTTCTTT. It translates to CASSQDSGRLNTEAFF.

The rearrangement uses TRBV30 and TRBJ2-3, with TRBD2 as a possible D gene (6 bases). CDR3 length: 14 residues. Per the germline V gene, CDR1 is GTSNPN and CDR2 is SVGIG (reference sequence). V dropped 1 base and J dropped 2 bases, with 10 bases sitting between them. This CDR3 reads CAWSGEADTDTQYF. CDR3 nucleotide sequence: TGTGCCTGGAGTGGGGAGGCGGACACAGATACGCAGTATTTT. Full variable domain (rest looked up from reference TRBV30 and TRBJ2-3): SQTIHQWPATLVQPVGSPLSLECTVEGTSNPNLYWYRQAAGRGLQLLFYSVGIGQISSEVPQNLSASRPQDRQFILSSKKLLLSDSGFYLCAWSGEADTDTQYFGPGTRLTVL.

The CDR3 coding sequence is TGTGCCAGCAGTGTTAGCTCGTCAGGGGGATTCTACAATGAGCAGTTCTTC. As protein: CASSVSSSGGFYNEQFF. V gene TRBV28 combines with J gene TRBJ2-1; 7 nucleotides align to TRBD1. V lost 5 bases to trimming and J lost 3 bases; unmatched junction nucleotides: 13. Germline loops: CDR1 MDHEN, CDR2 SYDVKM. There are 17 residues in the CDR3.